This T cell receptor (beta chain) was captured in a study of cytomegalovirus exposure and HLA in healthy donors. Worth noting for this clone: Its target is not known.

Overall study results and limits: Per a later analysis, about 17,000 TCR beta sequences showed association with HLA alleles at 0.05 false discovery rate.

The PCR contained 60 Vbeta and 13 Jbeta primers. This table comes from immunoSEQ multiplex PCR, and its TCRdb copy is limited to in-frame clones, with some not included. The top ten clones hold 2% to 3% of a sample with 150,000 to 200,000 clones, about 69% of them seen once. Germline CDR1 is SGHDN and CDR2 is FVKESK. CDR3 length equals 12 residues. Trimming pared 4 bases from V and 0 bases from J, leaving 2 bases between. The sample comprised PBMCs. The source of this sequence is a human donor in good health. The V call is TRBV14, the J call TRBJ2-3; D is unresolved. The CDR3 protein is CASSLSTDTQYF. CDR3 nucleotide sequence: TGTGCCAGCAGCCTAAGCACAGATACGCAGTATTTT.